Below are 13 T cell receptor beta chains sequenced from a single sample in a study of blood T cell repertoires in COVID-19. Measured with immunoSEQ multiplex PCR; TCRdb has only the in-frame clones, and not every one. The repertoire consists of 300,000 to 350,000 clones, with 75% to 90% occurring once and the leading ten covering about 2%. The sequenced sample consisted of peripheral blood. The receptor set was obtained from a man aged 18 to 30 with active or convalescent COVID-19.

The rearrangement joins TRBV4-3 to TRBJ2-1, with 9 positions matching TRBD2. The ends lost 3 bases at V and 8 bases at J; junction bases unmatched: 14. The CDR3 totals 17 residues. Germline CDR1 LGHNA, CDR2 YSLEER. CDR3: CASSQGLAGGFEYEQFF. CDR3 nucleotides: TGCGCCAGCAGCCAGGGTTTGGCGGGGGGGTTCGAGTATGAGCAGTTCTTC.

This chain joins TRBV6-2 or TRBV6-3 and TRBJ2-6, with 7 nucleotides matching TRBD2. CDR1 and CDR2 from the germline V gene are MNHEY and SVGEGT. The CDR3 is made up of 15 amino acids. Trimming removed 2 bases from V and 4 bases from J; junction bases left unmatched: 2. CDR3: CASSYAGDGANVLTF. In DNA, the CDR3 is TGTGCCAGCAGTTACGCGGGGGACGGGGCCAACGTCCTGACTTTC.

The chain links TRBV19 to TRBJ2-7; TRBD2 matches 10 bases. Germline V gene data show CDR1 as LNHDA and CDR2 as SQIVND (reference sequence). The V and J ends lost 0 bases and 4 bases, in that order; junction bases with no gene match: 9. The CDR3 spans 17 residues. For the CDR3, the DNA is TGTGCCAGTAGTATAGACGCGCGCAGGACTAGCGGTTACGAGCAGTACTTC. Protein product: CASSIDARRTSGYEQYF.

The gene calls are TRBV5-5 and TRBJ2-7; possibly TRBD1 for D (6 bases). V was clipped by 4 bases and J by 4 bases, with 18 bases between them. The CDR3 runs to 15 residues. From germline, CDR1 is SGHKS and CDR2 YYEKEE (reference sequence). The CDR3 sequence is CASSQGQSLGYEQYF. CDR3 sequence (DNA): TGTGCCAGCAGCCAGGGACAAAGCCTCGGATACGAGCAGTACTTC.

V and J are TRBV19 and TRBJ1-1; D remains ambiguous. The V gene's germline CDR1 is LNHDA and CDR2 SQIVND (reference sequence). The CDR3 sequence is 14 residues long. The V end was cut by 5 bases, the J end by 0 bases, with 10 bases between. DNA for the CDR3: TGTGCCAGTAGTTTCGGCGGTTTGAACACTGAAGCTTTCTTT. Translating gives CASSFGGLNTEAFF.

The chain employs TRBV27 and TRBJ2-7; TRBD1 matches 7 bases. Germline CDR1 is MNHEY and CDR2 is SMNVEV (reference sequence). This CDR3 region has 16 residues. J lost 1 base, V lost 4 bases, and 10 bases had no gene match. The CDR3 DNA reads TGTGCCAGCAGTTCCCTAGGGGCAGGGGGTTCCTACGAGCAGTACTTC. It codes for CASSSLGAGGSYEQYF.

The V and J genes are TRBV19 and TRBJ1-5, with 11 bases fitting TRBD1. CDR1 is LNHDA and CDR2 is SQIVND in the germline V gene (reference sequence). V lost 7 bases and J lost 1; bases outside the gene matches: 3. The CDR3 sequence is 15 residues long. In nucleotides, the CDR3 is TGTGCCAGTACCAGGGACAGGGGGAGCAATCAGCCCCAGCATTTT. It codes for CASTRDRGSNQPQHF.

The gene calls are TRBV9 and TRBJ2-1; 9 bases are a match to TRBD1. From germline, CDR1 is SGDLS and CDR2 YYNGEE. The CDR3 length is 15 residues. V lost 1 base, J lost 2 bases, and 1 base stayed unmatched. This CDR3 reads CASSVNRGPYNEQFF. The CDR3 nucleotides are TGTGCCAGCAGCGTAAACAGGGGGCCCTACAATGAGCAGTTCTTC.

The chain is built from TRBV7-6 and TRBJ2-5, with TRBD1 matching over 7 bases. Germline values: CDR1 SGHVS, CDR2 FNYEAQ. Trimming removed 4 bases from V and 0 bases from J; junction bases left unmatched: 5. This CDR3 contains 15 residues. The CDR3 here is CASSSEGQDQETQYF. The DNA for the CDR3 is TGTGCCAGCAGCTCAGAAGGACAGGACCAAGAGACCCAGTACTTC. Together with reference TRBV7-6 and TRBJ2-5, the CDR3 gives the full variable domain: GAGVSQSPRYKVTKRGQDVALRCDPISGHVSLYWYRQALGQGPEFLTYFNYEAQQDKSGLPNDRFSAERPEGSISTLTIQRTEQRDSAMYRCASSSEGQDQETQYFGPGTRLLVL.

The CDR3 sequence: CASSLDRETGELFF. The CDR3 nucleotides read TGTGCCAGCAGCCTGGACAGGGAGACCGGGGAGCTGTTTTTT. This chain connects TRBV5-4 to TRBJ2-2; 8 nucleotides agree with TRBD1. This CDR3 is 14 amino acids long. V lost 4 bases and J lost 5; bases outside the gene matches: 4. The germline V gene has CDR1 SGHNT and CDR2 YYREEE (reference sequence).

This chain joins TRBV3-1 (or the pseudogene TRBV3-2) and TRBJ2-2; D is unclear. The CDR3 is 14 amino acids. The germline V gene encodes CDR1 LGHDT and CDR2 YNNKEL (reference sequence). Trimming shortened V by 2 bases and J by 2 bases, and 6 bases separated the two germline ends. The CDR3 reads CASSQWLNTGELFF. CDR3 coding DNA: TGTGCCAGCAGCCAATGGCTCAACACCGGGGAGCTGTTTTTT.

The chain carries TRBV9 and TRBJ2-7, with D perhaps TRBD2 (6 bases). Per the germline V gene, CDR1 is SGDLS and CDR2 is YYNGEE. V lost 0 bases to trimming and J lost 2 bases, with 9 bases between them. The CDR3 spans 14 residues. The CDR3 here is CASSVGPGAYEQYF. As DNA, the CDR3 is TGTGCCAGCAGCGTAGGACCGGGAGCCTACGAGCAGTACTTC.

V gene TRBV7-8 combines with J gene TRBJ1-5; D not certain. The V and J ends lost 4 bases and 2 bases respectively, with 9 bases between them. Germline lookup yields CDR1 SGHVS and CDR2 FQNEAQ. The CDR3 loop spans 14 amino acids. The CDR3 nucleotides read TGTGCCAGCAGCTCTACTGTTGGCAATCAGCCCCAGCATTTT. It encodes CASSSTVGNQPQHF.